A single sample gave rise to the 3 T cell receptor beta chains below, sequenced in a study of response to subunit inactivated influenza vaccine. In TCRdb, the RT-PCR reads were re-called with MiXCR into one record per CDR3 protein. The sample records 560,000 or so distinct CDR3 sequences, approximately 7.7% being singletons. The sequencing here drew on PBMCs from blood, taken approximately 25 months after vaccination. The receptor source for this set is a man in his fifties or sixties who received an inactivated influenza vaccine.

This clonotype was observed a handful of times. The rearrangement uses TRBV5-4 and TRBJ2-1; 8 nucleotides line up with TRBD2. V shed 0 bases and J 9 bases; nucleotides not matched to a gene: 8. The CDR3 spans 15 residues. CDR1 is SGHNT, CDR2 YYREEE, per germline (reference sequence). The CDR3 spells CASSLAGGLVGEQFF. The CDR3 DNA is TGTGCCAGCAGCTTGGCGGGAGGGTTGGTCGGTGAGCAGTTCTTC.

This chain connects TRBV4-2 to TRBJ2-7; 9 bases align to TRBD1. The V segment lost 0 bases and the J segment 2 bases; nucleotides outside the gene matches: 2. This CDR3 has 15 amino acids. Germline CDR1 reads LGHNA; CDR2 reads YNFKEQ. DNA of the CDR3: TGTGCCAGCAGCCAAGAACGGGACAGGGCCTACGAGCAGTACTTC. This encodes CASSQERDRAYEQYF.

This clonotype was seen a few times. The V call is TRBV27, the J call TRBJ2-4; D ambiguous. The length of the CDR3 is 14 residues. Germline CDR1 and CDR2: MNHEY and SMNVEV (reference sequence). Trimming shortened V by 2 bases and J by 7 bases, and 12 bases separated the two germline ends. CDR3 nucleotides: TGTGCCAGCAGTTTAGGCTCCTCAAGGAACATTCAGTACTTC. Amino acid sequence: CASSLGSSRNIQYF.